The sequence of this T cell receptor beta chain was determined in a study of T-cell memory formation after mild COVID-19. One entry per CDR3 protein results from TCRdb running MiXCR on the 5' RACE reads. The sample has roughly 240,000 distinct CDR3 sequences; 15% to 19% are singletons. The CDR3 has 16 amino acids. CDR1 LGHNA and CDR2 YNFKEQ come from the germline V gene. The V end lost 0 bases, the J end lost 6 bases, and 14 bases lay between the germline ends. This clonotype was seen a handful of times. The TCR sequence derives from an adult woman who had mild COVID-19 (a few samples of this study predate the infection). Cell type and time point are not known. The sample was PBMCs or a T cell subset sorted from them (not recorded which). V usage is TRBV4-2 and J usage is TRBJ1-4; no definite D call. CDR3 bases: TGTGCCAGCAGCCAAGATTTGGGCCCTCCGTATGAAAAACTGTTTTTT. As protein: CASSQDLGPPYEKLFF.